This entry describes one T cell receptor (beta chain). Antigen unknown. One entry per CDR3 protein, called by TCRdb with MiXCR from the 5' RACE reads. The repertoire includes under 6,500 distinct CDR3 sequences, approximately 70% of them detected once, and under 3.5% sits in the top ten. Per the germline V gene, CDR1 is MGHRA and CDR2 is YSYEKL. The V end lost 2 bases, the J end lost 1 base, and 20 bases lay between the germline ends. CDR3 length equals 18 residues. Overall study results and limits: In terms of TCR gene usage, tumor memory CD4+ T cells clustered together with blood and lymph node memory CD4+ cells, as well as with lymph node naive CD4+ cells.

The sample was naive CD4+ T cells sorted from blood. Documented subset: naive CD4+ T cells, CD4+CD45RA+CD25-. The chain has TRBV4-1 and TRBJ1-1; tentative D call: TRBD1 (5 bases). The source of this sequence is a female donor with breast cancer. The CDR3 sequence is CASSQFPTRRDRNTEAFF. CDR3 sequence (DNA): TGCGCCAGCAGCCAATTCCCCACTAGAAGAGACAGGAACACTGAAGCTTTCTTT.